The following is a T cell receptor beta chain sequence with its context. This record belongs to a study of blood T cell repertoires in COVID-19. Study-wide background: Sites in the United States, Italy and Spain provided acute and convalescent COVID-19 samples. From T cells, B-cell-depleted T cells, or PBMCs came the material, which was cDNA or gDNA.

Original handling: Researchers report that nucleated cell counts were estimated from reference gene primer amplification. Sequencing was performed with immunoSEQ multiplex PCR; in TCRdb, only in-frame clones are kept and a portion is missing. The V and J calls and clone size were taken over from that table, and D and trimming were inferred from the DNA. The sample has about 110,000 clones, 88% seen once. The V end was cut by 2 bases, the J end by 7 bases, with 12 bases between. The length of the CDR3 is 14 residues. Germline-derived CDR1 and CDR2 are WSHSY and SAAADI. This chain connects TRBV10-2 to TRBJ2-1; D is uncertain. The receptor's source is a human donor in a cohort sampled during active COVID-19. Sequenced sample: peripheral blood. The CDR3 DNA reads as TGCGCCAGCAGTGAGACAGTGGCCATAAATGAGCAGTTCTTC. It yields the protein CASSETVAINEQFF.